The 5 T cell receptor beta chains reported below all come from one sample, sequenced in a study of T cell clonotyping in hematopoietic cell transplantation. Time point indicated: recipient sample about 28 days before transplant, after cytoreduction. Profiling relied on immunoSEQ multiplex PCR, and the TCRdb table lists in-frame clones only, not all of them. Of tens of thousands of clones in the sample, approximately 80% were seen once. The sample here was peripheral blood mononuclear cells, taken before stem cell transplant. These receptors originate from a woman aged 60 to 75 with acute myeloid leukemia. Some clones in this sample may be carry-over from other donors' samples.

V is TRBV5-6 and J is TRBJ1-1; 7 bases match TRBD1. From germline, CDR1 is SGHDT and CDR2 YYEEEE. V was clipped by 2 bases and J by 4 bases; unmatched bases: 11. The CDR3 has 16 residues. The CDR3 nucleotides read TGTGCCAGCAGCTTACGGGGAAGGGGGCTGGGCACTGAAGCTTTCTTT. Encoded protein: CASSLRGRGLGTEAFF.

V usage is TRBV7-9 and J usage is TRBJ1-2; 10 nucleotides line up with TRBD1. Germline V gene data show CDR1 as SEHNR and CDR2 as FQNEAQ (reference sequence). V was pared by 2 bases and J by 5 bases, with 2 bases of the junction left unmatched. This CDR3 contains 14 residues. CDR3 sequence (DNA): TGTGCCAGCAGCTTAATGGGACAGGGGTATGGCTACACCTTC. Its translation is CASSLMGQGYGYTF.

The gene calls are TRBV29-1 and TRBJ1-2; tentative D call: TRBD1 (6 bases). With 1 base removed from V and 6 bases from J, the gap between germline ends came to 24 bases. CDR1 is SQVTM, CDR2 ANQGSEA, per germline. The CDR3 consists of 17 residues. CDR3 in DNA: TGCAGCGTTGAAGGGGGCCCCGACATAGGGGGTTTACATGGCTACACCTTC. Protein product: CSVEGGPDIGGLHGYTF.

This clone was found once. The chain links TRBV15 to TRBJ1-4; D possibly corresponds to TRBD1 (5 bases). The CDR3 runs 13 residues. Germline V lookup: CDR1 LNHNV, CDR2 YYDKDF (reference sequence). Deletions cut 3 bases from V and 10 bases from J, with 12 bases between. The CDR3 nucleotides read TGTGCCACCAGCAGTCATCCTGGGGGAAAACTGTTTTTT. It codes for CATSSHPGGKLFF. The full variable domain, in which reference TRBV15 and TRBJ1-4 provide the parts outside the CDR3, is DAMVIQNPRYQVTQFGKPVTLSCSQTLNHNVMYWYQQKSSQAPKLLFHYYDKDFNNEADTPDNFQSRRPNTSFCFLDIRSPGLGDTAMYLCATSSHPGGKLFFGSGTQLSVL.

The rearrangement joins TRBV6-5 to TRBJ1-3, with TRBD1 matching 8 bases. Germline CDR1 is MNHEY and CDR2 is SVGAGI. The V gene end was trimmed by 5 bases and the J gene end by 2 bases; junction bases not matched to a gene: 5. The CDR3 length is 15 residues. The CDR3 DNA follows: TGTGCCAGCAGTCGGGCAGGGGGCCCTGGAAACACCATATATTTT. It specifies CASSRAGGPGNTIYF.